This TCR beta chain was recovered during a study of PD-1 blockade in mismatch repair-deficient tumors (dated by TCRdb to about 2017). Background on the whole study: Between September 2013 and September 2016, the trial enrolled roughly 86 consecutive patients with roughly twelve types of mismatch repair-deficient cancer, all of whom had received prior treatment and were progressing. Tumor-associated T cell clones in the peripheral blood of patients responding to PD-1 blockade were tracked using deep sequencing of TCR CDR3 regions.

For every enrolled patient, mismatch repair deficiency was confirmed by either polymerase chain reaction or immunohistochemistry. TCR sequencing was performed for a few patients who responded to pembrolizumab therapy. The phase II trial prospectively tested pembrolizumab PD-1 blockade in advanced mismatch repair-deficient cancers regardless of tissue of origin. Peripheral blood T cell samples were collected serially, before PD-1 blockade began and at several time points afterward. The timing of each blood sample was reported as weeks after the first dose of pembrolizumab. V and J are truncated by 2 bases and 0 bases respectively, leaving an intervening sequence of 13 bases. The germline V gene encodes CDR1 SNHLY and CDR2 FYNNEI. The CDR3, cysteine through phenylalanine, is 17 amino acids long. Just the 51-base CDR3 DNA is kept, in frame starting at base 1. Study-wide conclusions, independent of this receptor: After pembrolizumab, tumor-resident clones, which were often undetectable in blood before treatment, expanded rapidly and then contracted, generally ahead of radiologic responses.

In this sample, this clone turned up once. No antigen is known for it. Per-nucleotide qualities are absent, and no much larger clonotype sits a single base away. Receptor amplification or capture employed the immunoSEQ multiplex PCR assay. TCRdb re-hosts the immuneACCESS table, in-frame sequences only. Its copies lack some clones; in the studies checked, an unresolved V gene accounts for under half of them, and the cause for the rest is not known. The sample has roughly 130,000 clones on record, about nine tenths of them singletons. Around 11% of the sample is held by the ten biggest clonotypes. This chain joins TRBV2 to TRBJ2-2; a weak D assignment points to TRBD2 (6 bases agree). This sequence originates from an adult with mismatch repair-deficient cancer. Sequenced material: peripheral blood, taken roughly 67 weeks after starting pembrolizumab. Read as DNA, the sequence is TGTGCCAGCAGTGAAACGGTTAGCGGAGCGAACACCGGGGAGCTGTTTTTT. It encodes CASSETVSGANTGELFF.